The present T cell receptor (beta chain) was sequenced within a study of T cell repertoires in cytomegalovirus infection. Study at large: Indicated by public TCR beta signatures were CMV infection and matching HLA type.

The sample holds a few counts of this clonotype. Its antigen is unknown. There are 15 residues in the CDR3. V gave up 2 bases and J gave up 4 bases, with 15 bases separating them. The germline V gene encodes CDR1 DFQATT and CDR2 SNEGSKA (reference sequence). Study-level points and caveats: HLA-C-restricted TCR beta clonotypes specific for CMV led the ex vivo response.

MiXCR, applied by TCRdb to the reads, yields one record per CDR3 protein. The sample lists more than 150,000 distinct CDR3 sequences; approximately 19% were seen once. The rearrangement joins TRBV20-1 to TRBJ1-5; weak D call: TRBD1 (5 bases). This receptor was taken from a human donor in good health (CMV status not recorded). Some clones in this sample may be carry-over from other donors' samples. The sample taken for sequencing was PBMCs. CDR3 residues: CSARLKGRGNQPQHF. The DNA for the CDR3 is TGCAGTGCTAGACTAAAAGGAAGGGGAAATCAGCCCCAGCATTTT.